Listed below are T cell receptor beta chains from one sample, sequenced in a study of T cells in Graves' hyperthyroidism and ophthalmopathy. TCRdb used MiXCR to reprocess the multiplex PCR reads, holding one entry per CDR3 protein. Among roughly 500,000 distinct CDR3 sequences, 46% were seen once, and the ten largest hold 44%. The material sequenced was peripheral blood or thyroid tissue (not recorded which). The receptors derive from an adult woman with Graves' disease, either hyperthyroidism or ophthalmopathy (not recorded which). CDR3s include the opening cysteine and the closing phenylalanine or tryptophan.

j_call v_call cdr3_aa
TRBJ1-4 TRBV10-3 CAISGQSNEKLFF
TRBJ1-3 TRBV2 CASSELRSGNTIYF
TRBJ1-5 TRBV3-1 CASSQGTGSQPQHF
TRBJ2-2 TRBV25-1 CASSELRVGGELFF
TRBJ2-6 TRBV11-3 CASSLGNSGANVLTF
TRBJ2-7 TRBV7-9 CASSLSNGLSAYEQYF
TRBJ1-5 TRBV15 CATSRDAGGQGPSSDQPQHF
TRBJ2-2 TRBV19 CASSQGSNTGELFF
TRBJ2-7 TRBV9 CASSVGTSGMYEQYF
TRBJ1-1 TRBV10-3 CAIRDRDSQAFF
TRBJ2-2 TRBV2 CASSDSRGGTGELFF
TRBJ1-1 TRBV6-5 CASTRTGGGFAEAFF
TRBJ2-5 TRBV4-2 CASSQELAGGGLAETQYF
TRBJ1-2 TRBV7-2 CASSLGSIYGYTF
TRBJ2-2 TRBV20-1 CSAISGRKVAGELFF
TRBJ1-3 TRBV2 CASKGTGASTIYF
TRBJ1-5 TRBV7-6 CASSLTLNQPQHF
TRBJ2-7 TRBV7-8 CASSLWGVGLSYEQYF
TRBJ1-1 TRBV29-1 CSLARAGTEAFF
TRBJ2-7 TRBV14 CASSLIMGEQYF
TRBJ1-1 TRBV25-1 CTSRDPQGATEAFF
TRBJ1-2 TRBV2 CASSGSTNYGYTF
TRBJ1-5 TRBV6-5 CASSEPGGGGGQPQHF
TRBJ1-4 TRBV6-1 CASSEIQGDNEKLFF
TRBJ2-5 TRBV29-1 CSATDSWGNETQYF